A selection of T cell receptor beta chains follows, all from one sample in a study of blood T cell repertoires in COVID-19. The method was immunoSEQ multiplex PCR; TCRdb's version includes in-frame clones alone and lacks a portion of them. The data hold about 270,000 clones, with around 90% observed a single time. Sequences were obtained from PBMCs or T cells enriched from blood (not recorded which). The receptor source for this set is a woman between 50 and 59 years old who had recovered from COVID-19. The CDR3 runs from the conserved cysteine through the conserved F or W. D genes are given only for firm matches. Rows give clone size only sometimes, using once, few, many, or a class for an expanded clone.

NA	TRBV19	once	TRBJ1-1	CASSIKPGTSEAFF	TGTGCCAGTAGTATCAAACCCGGGACATCTGAAGCTTTCTTT
NA	TRBV5-1	NA	TRBJ1-5	CASSLGGTNQPQHF	TGCGCCAGCAGCTTGGGGGGGACTAATCAGCCCCAGCATTTT
NA	TRBV28	NA	TRBJ1-6	CASIRSTKGYNSPLHF	TGTGCCAGCATCCGGAGCACTAAGGGGTATAATTCACCCCTCCACTTT
NA	TRBV6-5	NA	TRBJ1-5	CASSQASGPQHF	TGTGCCAGCAGCCAGGCCTCCGGGCCCCAGCATTTT
TRBD1	TRBV6-5	few	TRBJ1-4	CASSYTGVTNEKLFF	TGTGCCAGCAGTTACACAGGGGTCACTAATGAAAAACTGTTTTTT
TRBD2	TRBV30	NA	TRBJ2-2	CAWSGVTSGRWSTGELFF	TGTGCCTGGAGTGGGGTAACTAGCGGGAGGTGGTCCACCGGGGAGCTGTTTTTT
TRBD2	TRBV28	NA	TRBJ2-1	CASSYASGISYNEQFF	TGTGCCAGCAGTTACGCTAGCGGGATCTCTTACAATGAGCAGTTCTTC
NA	TRBV7-3	NA	TRBJ2-3	CASSLGRQPSTDTQYF	TGTGCCAGCAGCTTGGGCCGACAACCCAGCACAGATACGCAGTATTTT
TRBD1	TRBV30	NA	TRBJ1-5	CAWSQRGRGAFDQPQHF	TGTGCCTGGAGCCAAAGGGGGCGGGGGGCGTTTGATCAGCCCCAGCATTTT
NA	TRBV6-2/TRBV6-3	NA	TRBJ2-7	CASNPGAVGSYEQYF	TGTGCCAGCAACCCAGGGGCCGTTGGCTCCTACGAGCAGTACTTC
TRBD1	TRBV5-4	NA	TRBJ2-1	CASSKDRGLGEQFF	TGTGCCAGCAGCAAGGACAGGGGGCTCGGTGAGCAGTTCTTC
TRBD1	TRBV7-3	once	TRBJ2-3	CASSLLKQDRVSSDTQYF	TGTGCCAGCAGCTTATTAAAACAGGACAGGGTATCGTCAGATACGCAGTATTTT
NA	TRBV14	NA	TRBJ2-3	CASSQEYPDTQYF	TGTGCCAGCAGCCAAGAGTATCCAGATACGCAGTATTTT
TRBD2	TRBV19	NA	TRBJ2-2	CATNSGSHYTGELFF	TGTGCCACTAATAGCGGGAGCCATTACACCGGGGAGCTGTTTTTT
NA	TRBV30	NA	TRBJ2-7	CAWSVRWGSTSYEQYF	TGTGCCTGGAGTGTACGGTGGGGCTCTACCTCCTACGAGCAGTACTTC
NA	TRBV11-1	NA	TRBJ1-5	CASSQDRNQPQHF	TGTGCCAGCAGTCAAGACAGGAACCAGCCCCAGCATTTT
NA	TRBV29-1	NA	TRBJ1-3	CSVNDRGNTIYF	TGCAGCGTGAACGACAGGGGAAACACCATATATTTT
TRBD1	TRBV4-3	NA	TRBJ2-4	CASSQETGPAKNIQYF	TGCGCCAGCAGCCAAGAGACAGGGCCGGCCAAAAACATTCAGTACTTC
NA	TRBV28	NA	TRBJ2-7	CASSFVVRYEQYF	TGTGCCAGCAGTTTTGTCGTCAGGTACGAGCAGTACTTC
TRBD1	TRBV29-1	once	TRBJ1-2	CSVGQTNYGYTF	TGCAGCGTGGGACAGACCAACTATGGCTACACCTTC
TRBD2	TRBV30	NA	TRBJ2-1	CAWSGGGASGNYNEQFF	TGTGCCTGGAGTGGGGGAGGGGCTAGCGGGAATTACAATGAGCAGTTCTTC
TRBD1	TRBV28	NA	TRBJ2-7	CASSRDRLSYEQYF	TGTGCCAGCAGTAGGGACAGGTTATCCTACGAGCAGTACTTC
TRBD2	TRBV7-3	once	TRBJ2-2	CASRSLAGDTGELFF	TGTGCCAGCCGCTCCTTGGCGGGAGACACCGGGGAGCTGTTTTTT
TRBD2	TRBV5-4	NA	TRBJ2-2	CASSSGTSGRAAGELFF	TGTGCCAGCAGCTCCGGGACTAGCGGGAGGGCGGCCGGGGAGCTGTTTTTT
TRBD1	TRBV28	NA	TRBJ1-5	CASRQTGVSNQPQHF	TGTGCCAGCAGACAGACAGGGGTTAGCAATCAGCCCCAGCATTTT
NA	TRBV2	NA	TRBJ2-1	CASRNGGAGNNEQFF	TGTGCCAGCAGAAATGGGGGGGCCGGTAATAATGAGCAGTTCTTC
NA	TRBV10-1	NA	TRBJ2-7	CASGPSGRYEQYF	TGCGCCAGCGGCCCGAGCGGACGCTACGAGCAGTACTTC
NA	TRBV6-5	once	TRBJ1-3	CASSLTGTGNTIYF	TGTGCCAGCAGCTTAACAGGGACTGGAAACACCATATATTTT